The 12 T cell receptor beta chains listed next were all sequenced from one sample in a study of cytomegalovirus exposure and HLA in healthy donors. Sequenced by immunoSEQ multiplex PCR; TCRdb stores in-frame clones only, minus some. The sample includes fewer than 120,000 clones, roughly nine tenths of them seen just once. Input material: PBMCs. The receptor source for this set is a woman between 18 and 29 years old in good health and CMV-seronegative.

The J gene is TRBJ2-1, the V gene TRBV5-1; 14 positions match TRBD2. V lost 1 base, J lost 10 bases, and 10 bases stayed unmatched. Germline V gives CDR1 SGHRS, CDR2 YFSETQ. The CDR3 spans 17 residues. Written as DNA, the CDR3 is TGCGCCAGCAGCTTGTCGGTGGGACTAGCGGGAGTGAGAGAGCAGTTCTTC. Encoded protein: CASSLSVGLAGVREQFF.

This clone was seen just once. The chain combines TRBV9 with TRBJ2-2, with 10 bases fitting TRBD2. From germline, CDR1 is SGDLS and CDR2 YYNGEE. The CDR3 totals 17 residues. With 3 bases clipped from V and 2 bases from J, the junction kept 7 bases outside the gene matches. The CDR3 protein is CASSDPLAGGNTGELFF. The CDR3 coding sequence is TGTGCCAGCAGCGACCCTTTAGCGGGGGGTAACACCGGGGAGCTGTTTTTT.

The V gene is TRBV28, the J gene TRBJ1-2, with D maybe TRBD1 (6 bases). There are 14 residues in the CDR3. With 7 bases removed from V and 1 base from J, the gap between germline ends came to 13 bases. Germline V gene lookup returns CDR1 MDHEN and CDR2 SYDVKM. CDR3 bases: TGTGCCAGCACCCTGACAGGCAATAACTATGGCTACACCTTC. Protein product: CASTLTGNNYGYTF.

The genes are TRBV2 and TRBJ2-1; 7 nucleotides match TRBD2. Trimming removed 2 bases from V and 10 bases from J; junction bases left unmatched: 8. The CDR3 sequence is 14 residues long. Germline V lookup: CDR1 SNHLY, CDR2 FYNNEI. As DNA, the CDR3 is TGTGCCAGCAGTGAAAGGCGCGGGAGCGGAGAGCAGTTCTTC. This translates into CASSERRGSGEQFF.

This chain connects TRBV19 to TRBJ1-3; no clear D gene. Trimming left V 3 bases short and J 8 bases short, with 14 bases between. Per the germline V gene, CDR1 is LNHDA and CDR2 is SQIVND (reference sequence). This CDR3 is 14 amino acids long. The CDR3: CASSIRASSDTIYF. The CDR3 DNA is TGTGCCAGTAGTATCCGTGCCTCTTCGGACACCATATATTTT.

As DNA, the CDR3 is TGTGCCAGCAGCCCGGGGGAACAGCGGAACACTGAAGCTTTCTTT. This gives the protein CASSPGEQRNTEAFF. The chain has TRBV7-9 and TRBJ1-1; D possibly corresponds to TRBD1 (5 bases). The CDR3 runs 15 residues. Germline CDR1 and CDR2: SEHNR and FQNEAQ (reference sequence). V gave up 5 bases and J gave up 1 base, with 14 bases separating them.

The chain is built from TRBV7-2 and TRBJ1-2; tentatively, D is TRBD1 (5 bases). The CDR3 runs 12 residues. CDR1 and CDR2 from the germline V gene are SGHTA and FQGNSA. V was shortened by 2 bases and J by 8 bases, with 9 bases between the two germline ends. The DNA for the CDR3 is TGTGCCAGCAGCTTACAGGGTCGCGGCTACACCTTC. This codes for CASSLQGRGYTF.

The chain recombines TRBV6-5 with TRBJ1-2; the D is unclear. Germline CDR1 reads MNHEY; CDR2 reads SVGAGI. The V end was cut by 0 bases, the J end by 8 bases, with 13 bases between. The CDR3 spans 14 residues. The CDR3 loop reads CASSYSTRDEGYTF. CDR3 sequence (DNA): TGTGCCAGCAGTTACTCGACCCGGGATGAAGGCTACACCTTC.

The chain links TRBV6-5 to TRBJ2-7, with 7 nucleotides matching TRBD1. CDR1 is MNHEY and CDR2 is SVGAGI in the germline V gene. Trimming took 4 bases from V and 3 from J; bases not matched to a gene: 9. This CDR3 is 15 amino acids long. CDR3 in DNA: TGTGCCAGCAGTTTTCGGGGACAGTCGTACTACGAGCAGTACTTC. Amino acids: CASSFRGQSYYEQYF.

This chain connects TRBV7-2 to TRBJ2-2; 14 bases are shared with TRBD2. The trim removed 1 base at V and 6 bases at J, leaving 4 bases unmatched. CDR1 is SGHTA and CDR2 is FQGNSA in the germline V gene. The CDR3 length is 17 residues. The CDR3 loop reads CASSLVGTSGGAGELFF. CDR3 bases: TGTGCCAGCAGCTTAGTGGGGACTAGCGGGGGAGCCGGGGAGCTGTTTTTT.

The table lists this clone with a few counts. The chain has TRBV28 and TRBJ1-5; 8 bases fit TRBD1. Germline loops: CDR1 MDHEN, CDR2 SYDVKM. Germline trimming cut 10 bases from V and 5 bases from J; bases unmatched to any gene: 10. The CDR3 has 14 residues. CDR3 region: CATDPQGGDQPQHF. CDR3 DNA: TGTGCCACCGATCCACAGGGGGGTGATCAGCCCCAGCATTTT.

There are a few counts of this clone. The chain combines TRBV10-1 with TRBJ1-6; D gene ambiguous. Per the germline V gene, CDR1 is WNHNN and CDR2 is SYGVQD (reference sequence). The V gene lost 11 bases and the J gene lost 7 bases, with 15 bases spanning the gap. The CDR3 extends over 13 amino acids. CDR3: CASSDTRNSPLHF. CDR3 in DNA: TGCGCCTCCTCGGATACTAGAAATTCACCCCTCCACTTT.